One T cell receptor (beta chain) is described in this entry. The antigen remains undetermined. This entry is derived from a study of T cell responses to AZD1222 COVID-19 vaccine. Study in general: Investigators merged groups given second doses at roughly 4 or roughly 12 weeks. Overall study findings and caveats: Clonal diversity was possibly underestimated; the donors were predominantly white British and more often female.

Clones were sequenced by immunoSEQ multiplex PCR, and TCRdb holds only the in-frame ones, with some missing. The repertoire holds 130,000 or so clones, with 90% as singletons. The clonotype originates from an adult in good health. The sample was peripheral blood, taken on day 0 of AZD1222 vaccination.

In DNA form, the CDR3 reads TGCGCCAGCAGCCCATACAGGGGCCCCAATGAAAAACTGTTTTTT. Translating gives CASSPYRGPNEKLFF. The V gene is TRBV4-3, the J gene TRBJ1-4; 7 nucleotides match TRBD1. The trim removed 4 bases at V and 5 bases at J, leaving 7 bases unmatched. The CDR3 is 15 amino acids. Germline values: CDR1 LGHNA, CDR2 YSLEER.